Below, 8 T cell receptor beta chains from the same sample are listed, as sequenced in a study of T-cell memory formation after mild COVID-19. In TCRdb, the 5' RACE reads were re-called with MiXCR into one record per CDR3 protein. Of around 320,000 distinct CDR3 sequences in the sample, roughly a fifth were seen once. Sequencing was performed on PBMCs or a T cell subset sorted from them (not recorded which). The receptors were sampled from a man aged 18 to 29 who had mild COVID-19 (a few samples of this study predate the infection). Cell type and time point are not known.

The chain combines TRBV29-1 with TRBJ2-2; 8 bases are a match to TRBD1. V gave up 4 bases and J gave up 3 bases; unmatched junction bases: 13. The length of the CDR3 is 17 residues. CDR1 SQVTM and CDR2 ANQGSEA come from the germline V gene. DNA for the CDR3: TGCAGCGTTGCGACAGGGGAAGGTTATGGGGACACCGGGGAGCTGTTTTTT. Amino acid sequence: CSVATGEGYGDTGELFF.

V usage is TRBV5-6 and J usage is TRBJ1-1; D is ambiguous. Germline CDR1 SGHDT, CDR2 YYEEEE. V was clipped by 0 bases and J by 1 base, with 10 bases between them. This CDR3 spans 15 amino acids. The CDR3 protein is CASSLDPPGNTEAFF. DNA of the CDR3: TGTGCCAGCAGCTTGGATCCTCCCGGGAACACTGAAGCTTTCTTT.

The J gene is TRBJ1-5, the V gene TRBV28; 9 bases are a match to TRBD1. CDR3 length: 12 amino acids. Germline V lookup: CDR1 MDHEN, CDR2 SYDVKM. The J segment lost 6 bases and the V segment lost 10 bases, leaving 4 bases of the junction unmatched. CDR3 in amino acids: CAIGTGSQPQHF. The CDR3 bases are TGTGCCATAGGGACAGGGAGTCAGCCCCAGCATTTT.

The chain couples TRBV4-1 to TRBJ1-1, with D unresolved. The ends were cut back, 1 base at V and 0 bases at J, with 12 bases in the middle. Germline V gene data show CDR1 as MGHRA and CDR2 as YSYEKL. The CDR3 is 16 amino acids. DNA for the CDR3: TGCGCCAGCAGCCAAGGTGAGGGCTGGGTGAACACTGAAGCTTTCTTT. Translated, it gives CASSQGEGWVNTEAFF.

The rearrangement uses TRBV7-2 and TRBJ2-7; D is unresolved. The germline V and J ends were trimmed by 0 bases and 6 bases, with 9 bases remaining between them. The CDR3 runs 13 residues. Germline-derived CDR1 and CDR2 are SGHTA and FQGNSA. The CDR3 region is CASSLAHGPEQYF. The CDR3 nucleotides are TGTGCCAGCAGCTTAGCCCACGGGCCCGAGCAGTACTTC.

V and J are TRBV6-1 and TRBJ1-5, with TRBD1 as a possible D gene (6 bases). Germline values: CDR1 MNHNS, CDR2 SASEGT. V was pared by 9 bases and J by 5 bases, with 17 bases between. CDR3 length: 14 residues. This CDR3 is CASKSNRADQPQHF. CDR3 sequence (DNA): TGTGCCAGTAAATCGAACAGGGCAGATCAGCCCCAGCATTTT.

J is TRBJ2-1 and V is TRBV9; 8 bases map to TRBD1. Unmatched junction bases numbered 6, after V lost 3 bases and J lost 7 bases. The CDR3 has 14 residues. Looked up from germline, CDR1 is SGDLS and CDR2 is YYNGEE. This chain's CDR3 is CASSAQGAENEQFF. The CDR3 region has the DNA TGTGCCAGCAGCGCGCAGGGGGCAGAAAATGAGCAGTTCTTC.

The chain links TRBV11-2 to TRBJ2-1; no clear D. There are 12 residues in the CDR3. Trimming cost V 5 bases and J 6 bases, with 8 bases left between them. Germline V lookup: CDR1 SGHAT, CDR2 FQNNGV. The CDR3 reads CASSPQRNEQFF. The CDR3 coding sequence is TGTGCCAGCAGCCCCCAACGCAATGAGCAGTTCTTC.